These T cell receptor beta chains were read from a single sample in a study of OX40 agonist ivuxolimab in advanced cancers. The table came from immunoSEQ multiplex PCR; TCRdb's copy has only in-frame clones and leaves some out. The data contain 55,000 to 75,000 clones, about 91% of them singletons. The sequencing used CD4+ or CD8+ T cells sorted from blood, collected in a trial of the OX40 agonist ivuxolimab. Every receptor here comes from an adult with an advanced solid tumor such as melanoma, head and neck, liver or kidney cancer. Both conserved end residues are part of each CDR3. The D gene is left open where the match is weak. Only some rows state a clone size, as once, few, many or a class for expanded clones.

clone size: .; V gene: TRBV28; J gene: TRBJ2-3; D gene: TRBD1; CDR3 DNA: TGTGCCAGCAGGACAGGGGCCCGCCGGCCCACAGATACGCAGTATTTT; CDR3 protein: CASRTGARRPTDTQYF
clone size: few; V gene: TRBV5-1; J gene: TRBJ2-7; D gene: .; CDR3 DNA: TGCGCCAGCAGCTTTGTTGGAGGGACCAACGAGCAGTACTTC; CDR3 protein: CASSFVGGTNEQYF
clone size: .; V gene: TRBV7-2; J gene: TRBJ2-5; D gene: .; CDR3 DNA: TGTGCCAGCAGCTTAGATTCGCCCGGGACAACATTGAACCAAGAGACCCAGTACTTC; CDR3 protein: CASSLDSPGTTLNQETQYF
clone size: .; V gene: TRBV28; J gene: TRBJ1-3; D gene: .; CDR3 DNA: TGTGCCAGCAGTACCCCGGGCGGGCACTCTGGAAACACCATATATTTT; CDR3 protein: CASSTPGGHSGNTIYF
clone size: .; V gene: TRBV30; J gene: TRBJ2-1; D gene: .; CDR3 DNA: TGTGCCTGGAGTGTAGGGGCAGGGGTCAATGAGCAGTTCTTC; CDR3 protein: CAWSVGAGVNEQFF
clone size: .; V gene: TRBV4-3; J gene: TRBJ1-4; D gene: TRBD1; CDR3 DNA: TGCGCCAGCAGCCAAGAATCGGGACAGGGGTATGAAAAACTGTTTTTT; CDR3 protein: CASSQESGQGYEKLFF
clone size: .; V gene: TRBV10-3; J gene: TRBJ2-3; D gene: .; CDR3 DNA: TGTGCCATCAGTGAGTATGAGGGAGGCACAGATACGCAGTATTTT; CDR3 protein: CAISEYEGGTDTQYF
clone size: .; V gene: TRBV7-2; J gene: TRBJ2-3; D gene: TRBD2; CDR3 DNA: TGTGCCAGCAGCTTAGGAAGTCTAGCGGGAGATACGCAGTATTTT; CDR3 protein: CASSLGSLAGDTQYF
clone size: .; V gene: TRBV6-5; J gene: TRBJ1-5; D gene: .; CDR3 DNA: TGTGCCAGCAGTCCCGAAGGGGGTCGCAATCAGCCCCAGCATTTT; CDR3 protein: CASSPEGGRNQPQHF
clone size: .; V gene: TRBV28; J gene: TRBJ1-5; D gene: .; CDR3 DNA: TGTGCCAGCAGCACCAGGGTTGGCAATCAGCCCCAGCATTTT; CDR3 protein: CASSTRVGNQPQHF
clone size: .; V gene: TRBV19; J gene: TRBJ2-7; D gene: TRBD1; CDR3 DNA: TGTGCCAGTAGTATAGCTACCAGGGGGCCCAACGAGCAGTACTTC; CDR3 protein: CASSIATRGPNEQYF
clone size: .; V gene: TRBV15; J gene: TRBJ2-3; D gene: .; CDR3 DNA: TGTGCCACCAGCTTAGACCTAAGCTGGGATACGCAGTATTTT; CDR3 protein: CATSLDLSWDTQYF
clone size: .; V gene: TRBV27; J gene: TRBJ1-6; D gene: .; CDR3 DNA: TGTGCCAGCAGTTTAGAGCAGGGAGGTTCACCCCTCCACTTT; CDR3 protein: CASSLEQGGSPLHF
clone size: .; V gene: TRBV6-5; J gene: TRBJ2-7; D gene: .; CDR3 DNA: TGTGCCAGCAGTTACTCAGGCGGCCTGGCCTACGAGCAGTACTTC; CDR3 protein: CASSYSGGLAYEQYF
clone size: .; V gene: TRBV27; J gene: TRBJ2-1; D gene: TRBD1; CDR3 DNA: TGTGCCAGCAAATTAACGACAGGGCTCGGAATCGACAATGAGCAGTTCTTC; CDR3 protein: CASKLTTGLGIDNEQFF
clone size: .; V gene: TRBV9; J gene: TRBJ2-5; D gene: .; CDR3 DNA: TGTGCCAGCAGCGTAGAGGGCAGATTCGTAGAGACCCAGTACTTC; CDR3 protein: CASSVEGRFVETQYF
clone size: few; V gene: TRBV4-3; J gene: TRBJ1-5; D gene: TRBD1; CDR3 DNA: TGCGCCAGCAGCCAAACGACAGGGAACAATCAGCCCCAGCATTTT; CDR3 protein: CASSQTTGNNQPQHF
clone size: .; V gene: TRBV5-4; J gene: TRBJ2-1; D gene: .; CDR3 DNA: TGTGCCAGCAGCCAGGGACCGAGCCATGAGCAGTTCTTC; CDR3 protein: CASSQGPSHEQFF
clone size: .; V gene: TRBV25-1; J gene: TRBJ2-7; D gene: TRBD1; CDR3 DNA: TGTGCCCCGAGGGGGCCCTACGAGCAGTACTTC; CDR3 protein: CAPRGPYEQYF
clone size: .; V gene: TRBV6-1; J gene: TRBJ2-7; D gene: TRBD1; CDR3 DNA: TGTGCCAGCAACATACGGACAGGGGGCTCCTACGAGCAGTACTTC; CDR3 protein: CASNIRTGGSYEQYF
clone size: once; V gene: TRBV27; J gene: TRBJ1-2; D gene: .; CDR3 DNA: TGTGCCAGCAGTTTGGCCGTTGGCCCTATCCTCGGCTACACCTTC; CDR3 protein: CASSLAVGPILGYTF